This record looks at one TCR beta chain sequence and its context. Trimming shortened V by 8 bases and J by 6 bases, and 16 bases separated the two germline ends. Germline lookup yields CDR1 SEHNR and CDR2 FQNEAQ (reference sequence). The CDR3 contains 13 residues. This record comes from a study of T cell changes during pregnancy in multiple sclerosis. Produced via immunoSEQ multiplex PCR; TCRdb's table is partial and in-frame only. The data contain approximately 30,000 clones, about nine tenths of them singletons. The TCR was taken from a female donor in good health, enrolled as a control in a pregnancy study. The genes are TRBV7-9 and TRBJ1-1; the D is unclear. This material consisted of CD4+ T cells from peripheral blood mononuclear cells, taken in the first trimester of pregnancy. CDR3 DNA sequence: TGTGCCAGCTCGGGAGAGAATGACTCTGAAGCTTTCTTT. This gives the protein CASSGENDSEAFF.